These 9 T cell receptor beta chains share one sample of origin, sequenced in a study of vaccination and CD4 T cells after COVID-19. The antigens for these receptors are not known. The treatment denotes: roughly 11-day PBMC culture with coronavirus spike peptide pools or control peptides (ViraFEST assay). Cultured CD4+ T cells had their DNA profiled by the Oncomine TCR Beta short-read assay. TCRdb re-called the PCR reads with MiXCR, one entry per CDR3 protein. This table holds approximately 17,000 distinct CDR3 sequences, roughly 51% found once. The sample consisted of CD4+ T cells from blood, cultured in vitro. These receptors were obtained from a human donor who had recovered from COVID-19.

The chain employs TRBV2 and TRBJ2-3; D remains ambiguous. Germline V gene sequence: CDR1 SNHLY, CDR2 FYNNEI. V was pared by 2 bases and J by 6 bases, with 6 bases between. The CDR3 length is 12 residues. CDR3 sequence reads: CASSETADTQYF. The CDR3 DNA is TGTGCCAGCAGTGAAACTGCGGATACGCAGTATTTT.

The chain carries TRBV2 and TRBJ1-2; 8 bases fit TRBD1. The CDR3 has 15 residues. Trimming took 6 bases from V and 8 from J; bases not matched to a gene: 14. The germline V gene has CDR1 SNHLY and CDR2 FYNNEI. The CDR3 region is CASSLMGQAVEGYTF. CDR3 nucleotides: TGTGCCAGCAGCCTCATGGGACAGGCGGTGGAAGGCTACACCTTC.

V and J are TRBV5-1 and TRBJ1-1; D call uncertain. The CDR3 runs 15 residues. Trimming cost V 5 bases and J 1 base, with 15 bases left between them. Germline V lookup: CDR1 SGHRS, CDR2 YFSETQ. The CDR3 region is CASSTVTVPNTEAFF. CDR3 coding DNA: TGCGCCAGCAGTACTGTCACGGTTCCGAACACTGAAGCTTTCTTT.

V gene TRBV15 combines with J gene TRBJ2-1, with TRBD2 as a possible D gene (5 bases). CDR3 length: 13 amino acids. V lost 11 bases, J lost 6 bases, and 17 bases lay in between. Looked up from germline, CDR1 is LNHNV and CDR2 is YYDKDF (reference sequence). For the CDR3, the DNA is TGTGCCGCCGCCCGGGGTAGCAGCAATGAGCAGTTCTTC. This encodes CAAARGSSNEQFF. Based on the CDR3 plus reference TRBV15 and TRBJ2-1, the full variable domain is DAMVIQNPRYQVTQFGKPVTLSCSQTLNHNVMYWYQQKSSQAPKLLFHYYDKDFNNEADTPDNFQSRRPNTSFCFLDIRSPGLGDTAMYLCAAARGSSNEQFFGPGTRLTVL.

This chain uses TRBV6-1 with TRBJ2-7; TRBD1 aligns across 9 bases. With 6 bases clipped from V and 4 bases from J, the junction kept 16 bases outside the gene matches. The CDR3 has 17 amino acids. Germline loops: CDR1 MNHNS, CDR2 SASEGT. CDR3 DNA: TGTGCCAGCAGGGGGACAGGGAGCCCCACTGGGAGGTACGAGCAGTACTTC. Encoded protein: CASRGTGSPTGRYEQYF.

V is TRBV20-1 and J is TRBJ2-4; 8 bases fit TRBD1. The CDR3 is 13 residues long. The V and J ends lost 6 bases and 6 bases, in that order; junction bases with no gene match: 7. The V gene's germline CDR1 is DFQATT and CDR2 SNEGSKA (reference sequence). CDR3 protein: CSAGTGLGNIQYF. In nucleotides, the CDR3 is TGCAGTGCGGGGACAGGCCTCGGAAACATTCAGTACTTC.

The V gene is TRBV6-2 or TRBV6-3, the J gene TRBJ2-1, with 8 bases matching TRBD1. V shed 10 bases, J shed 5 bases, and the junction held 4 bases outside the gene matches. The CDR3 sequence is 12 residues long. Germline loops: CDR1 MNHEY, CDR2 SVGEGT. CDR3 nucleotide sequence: TGTGCCACATGGGACAGGAACAATGAGCAGTTCTTC. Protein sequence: CATWDRNNEQFF.

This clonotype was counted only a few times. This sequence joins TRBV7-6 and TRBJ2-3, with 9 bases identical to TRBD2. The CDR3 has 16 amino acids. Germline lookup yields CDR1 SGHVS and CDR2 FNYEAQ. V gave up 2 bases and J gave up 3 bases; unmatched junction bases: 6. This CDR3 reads CASSLRLAGFTDTQYF. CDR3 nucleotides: TGTGCCAGCAGCTTAAGGCTAGCGGGATTTACAGATACGCAGTATTTT.

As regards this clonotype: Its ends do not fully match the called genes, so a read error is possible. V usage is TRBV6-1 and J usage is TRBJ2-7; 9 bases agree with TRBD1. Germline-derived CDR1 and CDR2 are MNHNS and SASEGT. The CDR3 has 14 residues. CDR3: CASSEAPGQGSPWF. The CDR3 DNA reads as TGTGCCAGCAGTGAAGCGCCGGGACAGGGATCACCGTGGTTC.